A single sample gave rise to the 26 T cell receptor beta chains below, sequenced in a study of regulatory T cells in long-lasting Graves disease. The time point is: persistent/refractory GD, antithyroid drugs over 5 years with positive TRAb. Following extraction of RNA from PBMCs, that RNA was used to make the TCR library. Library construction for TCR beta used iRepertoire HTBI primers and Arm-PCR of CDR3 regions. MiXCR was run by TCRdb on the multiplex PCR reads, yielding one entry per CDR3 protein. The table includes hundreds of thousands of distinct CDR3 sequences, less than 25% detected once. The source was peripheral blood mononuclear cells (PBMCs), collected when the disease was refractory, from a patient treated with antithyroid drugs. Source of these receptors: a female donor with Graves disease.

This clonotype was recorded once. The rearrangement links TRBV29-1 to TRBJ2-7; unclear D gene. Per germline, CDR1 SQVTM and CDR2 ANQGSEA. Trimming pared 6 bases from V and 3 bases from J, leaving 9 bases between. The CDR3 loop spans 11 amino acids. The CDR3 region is CSVPDGYEQYF. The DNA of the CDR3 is TGCAGCGTCCCCGACGGCTACGAGCAGTACTTC.

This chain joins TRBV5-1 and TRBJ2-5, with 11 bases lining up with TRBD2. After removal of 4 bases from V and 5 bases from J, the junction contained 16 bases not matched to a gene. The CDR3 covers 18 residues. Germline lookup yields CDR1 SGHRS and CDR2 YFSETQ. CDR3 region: CASSPFRLAGFIRETQYF. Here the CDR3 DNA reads TGCGCCAGCAGCCCTTTTCGACTAGCGGGATTCATAAGGGAGACCCAGTACTTC. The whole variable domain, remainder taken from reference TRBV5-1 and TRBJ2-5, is KAGVTQTPRYLIKTRGQQVTLSCSPISGHRSVSWYQQTPGQGLQFLFEYFSETQRNKGNFPGRFSGRQFSNSRSEMNVSTLELGDSALYLCASSPFRLAGFIRETQYFGPGTRLLVL.

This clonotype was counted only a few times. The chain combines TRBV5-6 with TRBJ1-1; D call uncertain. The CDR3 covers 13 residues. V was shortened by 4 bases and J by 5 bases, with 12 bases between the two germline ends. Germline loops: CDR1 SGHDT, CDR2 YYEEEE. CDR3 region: CASSLTWDTEAFF. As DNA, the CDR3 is TGTGCCAGCAGCCTTACATGGGATACTGAAGCTTTCTTT.

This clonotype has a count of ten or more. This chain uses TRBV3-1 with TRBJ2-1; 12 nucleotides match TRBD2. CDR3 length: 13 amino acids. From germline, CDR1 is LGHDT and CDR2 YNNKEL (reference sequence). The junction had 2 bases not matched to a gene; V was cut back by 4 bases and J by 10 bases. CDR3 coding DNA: TGTGCCAGCAGCCTACTAGCGGGAGGAGAGCAGTTCTTC. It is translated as CASSLLAGGEQFF.

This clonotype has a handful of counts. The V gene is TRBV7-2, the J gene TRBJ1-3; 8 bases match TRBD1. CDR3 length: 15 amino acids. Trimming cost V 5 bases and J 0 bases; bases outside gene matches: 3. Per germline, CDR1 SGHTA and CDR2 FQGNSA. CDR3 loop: CASSRTGGSGNTIYF. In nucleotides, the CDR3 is TGTGCCAGCAGCCGAACAGGGGGCTCTGGAAACACCATATATTTT.

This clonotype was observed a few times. Here the CDR3 reads CASSQDPLGGVLTF. The CDR3 bases are TGTGCCAGCAGCCAAGACCCCCTGGGGGGAGTCCTGACTTTC. The rearrangement joins TRBV4-2 to TRBJ2-6, with a weak D call TRBD2 (6 bases). Trimming removed 0 bases from V and 13 bases from J, with 13 bases in between. This CDR3 spans 14 amino acids. CDR1 is LGHNA, CDR2 YNFKEQ, per germline.

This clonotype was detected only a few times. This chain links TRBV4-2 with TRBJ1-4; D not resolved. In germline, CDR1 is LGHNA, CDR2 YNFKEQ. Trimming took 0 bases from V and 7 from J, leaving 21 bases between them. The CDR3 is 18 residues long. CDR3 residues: CASSQDIFGEAVREKLFF. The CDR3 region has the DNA TGTGCCAGCAGCCAAGATATTTTCGGGGAGGCTGTACGTGAAAAACTGTTTTTT.

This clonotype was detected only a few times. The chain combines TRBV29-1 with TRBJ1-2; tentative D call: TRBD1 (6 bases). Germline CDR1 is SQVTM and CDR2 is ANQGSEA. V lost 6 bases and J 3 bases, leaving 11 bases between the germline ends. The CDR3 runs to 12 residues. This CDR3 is CSVRRGDYGYTF. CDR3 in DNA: TGCAGCGTAAGAAGGGGGGACTATGGCTACACCTTC.

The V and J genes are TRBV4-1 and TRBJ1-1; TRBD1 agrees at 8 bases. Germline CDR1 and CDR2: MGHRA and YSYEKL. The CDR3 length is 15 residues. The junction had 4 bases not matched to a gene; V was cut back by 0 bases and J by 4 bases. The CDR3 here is CASSQEPGGITEAFF. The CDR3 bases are TGCGCCAGCAGCCAAGAGCCAGGGGGCATCACTGAAGCTTTCTTT.

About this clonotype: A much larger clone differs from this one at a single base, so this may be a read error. The CDR3 loop reads CASSEAGFSYRVGTEVFF. The CDR3 DNA follows: TGTGCCAGCAGTGAAGCAGGATTCTCCTACAGGGTGGGAACTGAAGTTTTCTTT. The chain is built from TRBV6-2 or TRBV6-3 and TRBJ1-6; possible D gene TRBD1, 6 bases. The CDR3 loop spans 18 amino acids. CDR1 is MNHEY, CDR2 SVGEGT, per germline.

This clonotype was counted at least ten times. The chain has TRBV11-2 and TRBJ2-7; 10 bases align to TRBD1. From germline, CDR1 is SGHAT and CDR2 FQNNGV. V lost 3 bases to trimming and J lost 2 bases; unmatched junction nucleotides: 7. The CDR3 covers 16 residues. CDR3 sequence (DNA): TGTGCCAGCAGCTTGGCCCGGGACAGGGGTACCTACGAGCAGTACTTC. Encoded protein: CASSLARDRGTYEQYF.

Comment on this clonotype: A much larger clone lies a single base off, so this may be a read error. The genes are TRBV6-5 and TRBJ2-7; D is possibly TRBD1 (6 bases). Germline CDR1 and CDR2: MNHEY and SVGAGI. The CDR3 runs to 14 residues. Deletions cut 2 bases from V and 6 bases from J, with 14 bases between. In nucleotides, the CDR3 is TGTGCCAGCAGTTACCAGATGCAGGGGCCCGAGCAGTACTTC. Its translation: CASSYQMQGPEQYF.

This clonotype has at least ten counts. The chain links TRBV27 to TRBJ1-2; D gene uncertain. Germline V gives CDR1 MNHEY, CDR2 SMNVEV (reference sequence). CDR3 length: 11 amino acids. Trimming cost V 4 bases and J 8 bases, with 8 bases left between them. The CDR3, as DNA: TGTGCCAGCAGTTCGGAAGGAGGCTACACCTTC. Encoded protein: CASSSEGGYTF.

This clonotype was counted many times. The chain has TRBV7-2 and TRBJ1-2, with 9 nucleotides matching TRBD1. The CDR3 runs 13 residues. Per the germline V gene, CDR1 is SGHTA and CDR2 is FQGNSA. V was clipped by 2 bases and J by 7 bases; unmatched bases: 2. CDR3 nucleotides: TGTGCCAGCAGCTTACCGGGACAGGGTGGCTACACCTTC. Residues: CASSLPGQGGYTF.

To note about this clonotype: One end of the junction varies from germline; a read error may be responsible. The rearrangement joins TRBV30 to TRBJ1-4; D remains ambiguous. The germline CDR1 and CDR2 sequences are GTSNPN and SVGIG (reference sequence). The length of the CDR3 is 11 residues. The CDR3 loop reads CAWSPNEELFF. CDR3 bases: TGTGCCTGGAGTCCGAATGAAGAACTGTTTTTT.

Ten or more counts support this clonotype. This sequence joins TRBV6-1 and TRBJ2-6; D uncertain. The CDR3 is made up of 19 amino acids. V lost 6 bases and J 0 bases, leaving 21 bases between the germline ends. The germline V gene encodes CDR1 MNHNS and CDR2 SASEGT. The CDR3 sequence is CASSDTGFGAFSGANVLTF. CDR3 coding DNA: TGTGCCAGCAGCGACACCGGGTTCGGCGCGTTCTCTGGGGCCAACGTCCTGACTTTC.

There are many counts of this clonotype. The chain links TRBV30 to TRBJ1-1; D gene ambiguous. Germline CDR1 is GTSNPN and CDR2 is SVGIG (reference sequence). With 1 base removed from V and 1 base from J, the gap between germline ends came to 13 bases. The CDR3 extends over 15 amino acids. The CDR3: CAWSGEEGTNTEAFF. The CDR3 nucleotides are TGTGCCTGGAGTGGAGAGGAGGGAACGAACACTGAAGCTTTCTTT.

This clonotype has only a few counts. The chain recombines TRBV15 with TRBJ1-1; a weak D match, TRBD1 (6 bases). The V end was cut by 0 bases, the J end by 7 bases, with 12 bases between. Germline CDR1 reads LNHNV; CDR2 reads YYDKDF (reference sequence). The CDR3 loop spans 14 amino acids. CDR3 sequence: CATSRDRGLVEAFF. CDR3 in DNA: TGTGCCACCAGCAGAGATCGGGGGCTGGTTGAAGCTTTCTTT.

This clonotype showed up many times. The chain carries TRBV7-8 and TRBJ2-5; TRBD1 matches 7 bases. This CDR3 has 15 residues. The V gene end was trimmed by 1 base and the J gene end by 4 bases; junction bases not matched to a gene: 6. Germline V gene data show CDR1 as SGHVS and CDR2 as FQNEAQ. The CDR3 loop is CASSLDLGQRETQYF. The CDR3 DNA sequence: TGTGCCAGCAGCTTAGACCTGGGACAGAGAGAGACCCAGTACTTC.

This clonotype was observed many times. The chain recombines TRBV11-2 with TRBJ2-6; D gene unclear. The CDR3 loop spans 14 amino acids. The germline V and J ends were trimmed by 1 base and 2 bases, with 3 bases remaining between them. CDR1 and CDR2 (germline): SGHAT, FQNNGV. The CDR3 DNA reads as TGTGCCAGCAGCTTAGGGACTGGGGCCAACGTCCTGACTTTC. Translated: CASSLGTGANVLTF.

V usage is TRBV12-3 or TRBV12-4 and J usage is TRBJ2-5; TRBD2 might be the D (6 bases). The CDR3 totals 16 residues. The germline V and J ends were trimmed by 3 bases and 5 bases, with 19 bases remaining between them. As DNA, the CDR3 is TGTGCCAGCAGTTTCGACTTTGCCCGTGGGGGGGAGACCCAGTACTTC. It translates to CASSFDFARGGETQYF.

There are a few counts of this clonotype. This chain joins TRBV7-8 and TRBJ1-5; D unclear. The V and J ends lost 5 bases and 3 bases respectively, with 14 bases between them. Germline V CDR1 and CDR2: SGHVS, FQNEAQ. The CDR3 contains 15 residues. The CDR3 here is CASSLGSQFNQPQHF. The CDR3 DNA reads TGTGCCAGCAGCCTGGGGAGTCAATTCAATCAGCCCCAGCATTTT.

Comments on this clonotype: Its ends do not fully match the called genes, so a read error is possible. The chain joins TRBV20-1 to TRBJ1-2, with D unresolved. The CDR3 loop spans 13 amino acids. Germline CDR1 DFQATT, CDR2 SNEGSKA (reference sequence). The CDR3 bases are TGCAGTGCTAGAGAGACGGCCTACTATGGCTACGCCTTC. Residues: CSARETAYYGYAF.

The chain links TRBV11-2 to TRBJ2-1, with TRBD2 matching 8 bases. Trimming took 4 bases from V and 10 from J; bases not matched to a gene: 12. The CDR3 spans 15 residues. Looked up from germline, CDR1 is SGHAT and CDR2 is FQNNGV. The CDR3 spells CASSYSPGGRTEQFF. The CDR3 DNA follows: TGTGCCAGCAGCTACTCTCCTGGCGGGAGGACCGAGCAGTTCTTC.

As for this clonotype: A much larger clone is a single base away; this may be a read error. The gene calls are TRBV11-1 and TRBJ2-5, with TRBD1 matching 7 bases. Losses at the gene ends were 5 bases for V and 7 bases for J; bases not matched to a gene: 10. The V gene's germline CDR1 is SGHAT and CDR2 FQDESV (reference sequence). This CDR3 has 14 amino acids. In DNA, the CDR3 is TGTGCCAGCAGCCCGGGACAGAATTGGGGGACCCAGTACTTC. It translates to CASSPGQNWGTQYF.

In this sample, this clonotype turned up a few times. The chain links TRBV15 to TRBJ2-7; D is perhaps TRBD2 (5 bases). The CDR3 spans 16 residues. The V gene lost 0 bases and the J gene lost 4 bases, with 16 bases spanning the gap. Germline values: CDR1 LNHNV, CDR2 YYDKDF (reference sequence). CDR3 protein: CATSRDSTGIRYEQYF. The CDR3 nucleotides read TGTGCCACCAGCAGAGATAGCACGGGAATTCGATACGAGCAGTACTTC.